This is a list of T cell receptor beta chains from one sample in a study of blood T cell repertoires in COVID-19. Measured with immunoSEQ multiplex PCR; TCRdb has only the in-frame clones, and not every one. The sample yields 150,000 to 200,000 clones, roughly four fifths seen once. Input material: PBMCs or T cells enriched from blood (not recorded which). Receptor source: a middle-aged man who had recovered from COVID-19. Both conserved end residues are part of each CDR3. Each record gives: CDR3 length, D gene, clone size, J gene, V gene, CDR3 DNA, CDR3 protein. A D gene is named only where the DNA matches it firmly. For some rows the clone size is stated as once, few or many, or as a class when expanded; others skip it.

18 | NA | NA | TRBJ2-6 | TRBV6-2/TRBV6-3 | TGTGCCAGCAGTTATCTTATCGGGGGTTACTCTGGGGCCAACGTCCTGACTTTC | CASSYLIGGYSGANVLTF
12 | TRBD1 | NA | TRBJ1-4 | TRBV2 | TGTGCCAGCAGTCTAGGACAGGTTAAACTGTTTTTT | CASSLGQVKLFF
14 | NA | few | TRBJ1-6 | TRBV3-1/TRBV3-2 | TGTGCCAGCAGTTTCAGCGGGGAGAATTCACCCCTCCACTTT | CASSFSGENSPLHF
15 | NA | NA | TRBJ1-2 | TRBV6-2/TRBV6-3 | TGTGCCAGCAGTTACGTGCCAGAGGGGGTGCGCGGCTACACCTTC | CASSYVPEGVRGYTF
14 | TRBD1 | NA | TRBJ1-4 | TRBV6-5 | TGTGCCAGCAGCGAGACAGGGGATAGGGCAAAACTGTTTTTT | CASSETGDRAKLFF
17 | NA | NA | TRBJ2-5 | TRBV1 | TGCACCAGACCCGAAAAGCGGGGGGTCCCCCGGGGAGAGACCCAGTACTTC | CTRPEKRGVPRGETQYF
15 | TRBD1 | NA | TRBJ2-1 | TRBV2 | TGTGCCAGGGGTGACAGGGCGATTTTGGGCGATGAGCAGTTCTTC | CARGDRAILGDEQFF
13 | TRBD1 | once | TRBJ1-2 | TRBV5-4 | TGTGCCAGCAGGGAACAGGGGAACTATGGCTACACCTTC | CASREQGNYGYTF
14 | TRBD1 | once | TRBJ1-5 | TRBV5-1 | TGCGCCAGCAGCTTGGCGGGACAGACAGAGCCCCAGCATTTT | CASSLAGQTEPQHF
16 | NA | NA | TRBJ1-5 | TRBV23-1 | TGCGCCAGCAGTCAGAGGAACACCCATAGCAATCAGCCCCAGCATTTT | CASSQRNTHSNQPQHF
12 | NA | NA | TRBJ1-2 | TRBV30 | TGTGCCTGGAGTTTTGCAGGGATTGGCTACACCTTC | CAWSFAGIGYTF
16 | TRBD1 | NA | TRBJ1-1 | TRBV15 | TGTGCCACCAGCAGAGATCGGACAGGGGGTAGCACTGAAGCTTTCTTT | CATSRDRTGGSTEAFF
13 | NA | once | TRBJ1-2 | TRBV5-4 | TGTGCCAGCAGCCCGATTGGAGGGACCGGCTACACCTTC | CASSPIGGTGYTF
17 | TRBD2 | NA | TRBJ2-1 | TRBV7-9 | TGTGCCAGCAGCTTAATTGATGGCGGGGGGGCCTGGATTGAGCAGTTCTTC | CASSLIDGGGAWIEQFF
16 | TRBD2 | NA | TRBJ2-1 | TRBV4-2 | TGTGCCAGCAGCCTCCCCGCTAGCGGGTTGTACAATGAGCAGTTCTTC | CASSLPASGLYNEQFF
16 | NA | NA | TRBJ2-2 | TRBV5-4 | TGTGCCAGCAGCCCCGAAAACACTAGGAACACCGGGGAGCTGTTTTTT | CASSPENTRNTGELFF
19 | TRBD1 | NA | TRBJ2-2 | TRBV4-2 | TGTGCCAGCAGCCAAGCGTTATCGAGGGACAGGGAAGGCACCGGGGAGCTGTTTTTT | CASSQALSRDREGTGELFF
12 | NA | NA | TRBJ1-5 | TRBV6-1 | TGTGCCAGCAGTGAATTCTATCAGCCCCAGCATTTT | CASSEFYQPQHF